These 5 T cell receptor beta chains share one sample of origin, sequenced in a study of T cell responses to AZD1222 COVID-19 vaccine listed by TCRdb under 2021. Per the publication, the time point label means: about 28 days (+/-7) after the second vaccine dose. The treatment or condition label corresponds to: meningococcal conjugate vaccine given as trial control. The library came from the immunoSEQ multiplex PCR assay. As stored in TCRdb, this immuneACCESS dataset retains in-frame rearrangements with V and J assigned. A fraction of the clones does not appear; measured against another copy, unresolved V genes explain less than half of the discrepancy, and the remainder lacks a known reason. Recorded for this sample are some 170,000 clones; approximately 90% of them occurred a single time. The ten largest clones represent 4% to 4.5% of the sample. The input for sequencing was peripheral blood, taken 28 days after the second dose of the MenACWY control vaccine. These receptors all come from an adult who received the MenACWY meningococcal vaccine as a control.

J is TRBJ2-7 and V is TRBV5-1; TRBD1 is a possible D gene (6 bases). The CDR3 totals 14 residues. The germline gives CDR1 SGHRS, CDR2 YFSETQ. V lost 0 bases and J 2 bases, leaving 9 bases between the germline ends. For the CDR3, the DNA is TGCGCCAGCAGCTTGGCGACAGGAGCCTACGAGCAGTACTTC. It is translated as CASSLATGAYEQYF.

The V and J genes are TRBV28 and TRBJ1-2; 8 nucleotides match TRBD1. The CDR3 has 13 residues. Per germline, CDR1 MDHEN and CDR2 SYDVKM. The junction had 4 bases not matched to a gene; V was cut back by 8 bases and J by 2 bases. The CDR3 protein is CASDRGPNYGYTF. CDR3 DNA: TGTGCCAGCGACAGGGGACCGAACTATGGCTACACCTTC.

V gene TRBV6-5 combines with J gene TRBJ2-7; 7 bases agree with TRBD2. The CDR3 covers 14 residues. Trimming at V came to 7 bases and at J to 2 bases, leaving 8 bases not matched to a gene. Germline V CDR1 and CDR2: MNHEY, SVGAGI. CDR3 coding DNA: TGTGCCAGCATCCCCTCGGGAGGACCCTACGAGCAGTACTTC. It encodes CASIPSGGPYEQYF.

The chain carries TRBV3-1 (or the pseudogene TRBV3-2) and TRBJ2-7; possibly TRBD1 for D (6 bases). The CDR3 is 14 residues long. Germline values: CDR1 LGHDT, CDR2 YNNKEL (reference sequence). Trimming shortened V by 6 bases and J by 2 bases, and 14 bases separated the two germline ends. DNA for the CDR3: TGTGCCAGCAGAATGGACAGCCTTGCCTACGAGCAGTACTTC. Translated: CASRMDSLAYEQYF.

The V gene is TRBV25-1, the J gene TRBJ2-2; no clear D. CDR1 and CDR2 from the germline V gene are MGHDK and SYGVNS. V lost 1 base, J lost 3 bases, and 6 bases lay in between. The CDR3 runs to 14 residues. The CDR3, as DNA: TGTGCCAGCAGTGAATTCGACTACACCGGGGAGCTGTTTTTT. This codes for CASSEFDYTGELFF.